Below, 13 T cell receptor beta chains from the same sample are listed, as sequenced in a study of shared clonotypes between healthy human individuals. Using immunoSEQ multiplex PCR, the repertoire was profiled, and TCRdb retains in-frame clones only, with some absent. The sample contains about 1.4 million clones, roughly 96% of which appear only once. Sequencing was performed on naive CD4+ T cells sorted from blood. The subset was: CD45RA+ positively selected. The receptors stem from a man in his thirties or forties in good health.

The CDR3 loop is CASSQVDWDYNEQFF. CDR3 DNA: TGTGCCAGCAGCCAAGTGGACTGGGACTACAATGAGCAGTTCTTC. V gene TRBV14 combines with J gene TRBJ2-1; possibly TRBD2 for D (5 bases). Germline CDR1 and CDR2: SGHDN and FVKESK. Between the trimmed V and J ends, which lost 1 base and 3 bases, there was a span of 10 bases. The CDR3 consists of 15 residues.

V usage is TRBV11-3 and J usage is TRBJ2-7; D is uncertain. Between the trimmed V and J ends, which lost 0 bases and 2 bases, there was a span of 11 bases. Germline CDR1 is SGHNT and CDR2 is YENEEA. This CDR3 spans 15 amino acids. CDR3 sequence: CASSLEPGPTYEQYF. CDR3 bases: TGTGCCAGCAGCTTAGAACCGGGCCCAACCTACGAGCAGTACTTC.

The CDR3 protein is CASSVLSGPGVSTDTQYF. The CDR3 region has the DNA TGTGCCAGCAGTGTCCTTTCAGGGCCCGGGGTAAGCACAGATACGCAGTATTTT. This chain links TRBV6-1 with TRBJ2-3; D could derive from TRBD1 or TRBD2 (5 bases each). Germline V CDR1 and CDR2: MNHNS, SASEGT. Trimming took 4 bases from V and 0 from J, leaving 20 bases between them. CDR3 length equals 18 residues.

The rearrangement links TRBV30 to TRBJ1-1, with D possibly matching TRBD1 (5 bases). Deletions cut 2 bases from V and 4 bases from J, with 14 bases between. Germline lookup yields CDR1 GTSNPN and CDR2 SVGIG (reference sequence). This CDR3 region has 14 residues. The CDR3 is CAWSFGTPSTEAFF. The CDR3, as DNA: TGTGCCTGGAGTTTCGGGACTCCGAGCACTGAAGCTTTCTTT. Together with reference TRBV30 and TRBJ1-1, the CDR3 gives the full variable domain: SQTIHQWPATLVQPVGSPLSLECTVEGTSNPNLYWYRQAAGRGLQLLFYSVGIGQISSEVPQNLSASRPQDRQFILSSKKLLLSDSGFYLCAWSFGTPSTEAFFGQGTRLTVV.

The J gene is TRBJ2-1, the V gene TRBV9, with 7 nucleotides matching TRBD2. With V trimmed by 2 bases and J by 0 bases, 8 bases remained unmatched. CDR3 length: 17 amino acids. Germline V lookup: CDR1 SGDLS, CDR2 YYNGEE. The chain's CDR3 is CASSVPRERDSYNEQFF. Written as DNA, the CDR3 is TGTGCCAGCAGCGTCCCAAGAGAGCGGGACTCCTACAATGAGCAGTTCTTC.

Worth noting for this clone: In the same sample, other DNA sequences code for this CDR3. This chain joins TRBV5-1 and TRBJ2-5, with D hard to call. The CDR3 consists of 12 residues. Germline CDR1 and CDR2: SGHRS and YFSETQ. The V end was cut by 1 base, the J end by 1 base, with 2 bases between. Written as DNA, the CDR3 is TGCGCCAGCAGCTTGCCCCAAGAGACCCAGTACTTC. It translates to CASSLPQETQYF.

The CDR3 protein is CSVALGSSIGIYGYTF. CDR3 DNA sequence: TGCAGCGTCGCTCTGGGCAGTTCTATCGGGATATATGGCTACACCTTC. This chain uses TRBV29-1 with TRBJ1-2, with D unresolved. The V end was cut by 6 bases, the J end by 5 bases, with 25 bases between. The CDR3 has 16 amino acids. Per germline, CDR1 SQVTM and CDR2 ANQGSEA.

The V and J genes are TRBV30 and TRBJ1-1; unclear D gene. Germline V gene data show CDR1 as GTSNPN and CDR2 as SVGIG (reference sequence). Trimming shortened V by 3 bases and J by 10 bases, and 12 bases separated the two germline ends. There are 11 residues in the CDR3. CDR3 sequence reads: CAWSAGFGAFF. In DNA, the CDR3 is TGTGCCTGGAGCGCCGGGTTTGGAGCTTTCTTT.

CDR3 in amino acids: CASSQGNHAEAFF. The DNA for the CDR3 is TGTGCCAGCAGTCAGGGGAATCACGCTGAAGCTTTCTTT. The V and J genes are TRBV5-4 and TRBJ1-1, with a possible D match to TRBD1 (6 bases). V shed 5 bases and J shed 6 bases, with 14 bases lying between them. Germline loops: CDR1 SGHNT, CDR2 YYREEE (reference sequence). This CDR3 region has 13 residues.

The gene calls are TRBV13 and TRBJ1-2; unclear D gene. V dropped 5 bases and J dropped 4 bases, with 17 bases sitting between them. The CDR3 length is 15 residues. From germline, CDR1 is PRHDT and CDR2 FYEKMQ (reference sequence). The CDR3 nucleotides read TGTGCCAGCAGCCCCCGGGAAGGCAGCCCCTATGGCTACACCTTC. Residues: CASSPREGSPYGYTF. The full variable domain, with the rest looked up from reference TRBV13 and TRBJ1-2, is AAGVIQSPRHLIKEKRETATLKCYPIPRHDTVYWYQQGPGQDPQFLISFYEKMQSDKGSIPDRFSAQQFSDYHSELNMSSLELGDSALYFCASSPREGSPYGYTFGSGTRLTVV.

This chain connects TRBV9 to TRBJ2-7; 10 nucleotides line up with TRBD2. Per germline, CDR1 SGDLS and CDR2 YYNGEE. The CDR3 consists of 15 residues. J lost 5 bases, V lost 3 bases, and 8 bases had no gene match. The CDR3 DNA follows: TGTGCCAGCAGCGGCCGGACTAGCGGATTACACGAGCAGTACTTC. Translated: CASSGRTSGLHEQYF. Variable domain in full (rest from reference TRBV9 and TRBJ2-7): DSGVTQTPKHLITATGQRVTLRCSPRSGDLSVYWYQQSLDQGLQFLIQYYNGEERAKGNILERFSAQQFPDLHSELNLSSLELGDSALYFCASSGRTSGLHEQYFGPGTRLTVT.

About this clone itself: Other DNA variants within this sample encode the same CDR3. J is TRBJ1-2 and V is TRBV5-1, with no clear D. Germline V gives CDR1 SGHRS, CDR2 YFSETQ. The CDR3 is 12 amino acids. Trimming took 0 bases from V and 4 from J, leaving 4 bases between them. The CDR3 nucleotides read TGCGCCAGCAGCTTGGGTAGCTATGGCTACACCTTC. It translates to CASSLGSYGYTF.

The J gene is TRBJ1-2, the V gene TRBV5-4; D call uncertain. Between the trimmed V and J ends, which lost 4 bases and 0 bases, there was a span of 16 bases. Germline V lookup: CDR1 SGHNT, CDR2 YYREEE (reference sequence). The CDR3 sequence is 16 residues long. The CDR3 nucleotides read TGTGCCAGCAGCCCGGGAGGCAGAGATACTAACTATGGCTACACCTTC. Its protein product is CASSPGGRDTNYGYTF.